Listed here are 13 T cell receptor beta chains from one sample, sequenced in a study of long-term antiretroviral therapy in people with HIV. It was version v3.0 of the immunoSEQ assay that was run at survey level. Libraries were prepared by immunoSEQ multiplex PCR; TCRdb keeps only in-frame clonotypes and omits some of them. The sample has 10,000 to 15,000 clones, 75% to 80% seen once; the top ten hold 15% to 25%. Sample: unsorted PBMCs, taken 0.5 years before starting antiretroviral therapy. The receptors come from a woman aged 35 to 49 with HIV.

The sample holds a few counts of this clone. The gene calls are TRBV15 and TRBJ1-2; TRBD1 is a possible D gene (5 bases). Trimming took 6 bases from V and 6 from J, leaving 8 bases between them. Per the germline V gene, CDR1 is LNHNV and CDR2 is YYDKDF (reference sequence). The CDR3 extends over 11 amino acids. CDR3 sequence: CATRQGDGYTF. In DNA form, the CDR3 reads TGTGCCACCAGGCAGGGCGATGGCTACACCTTC.

V usage is TRBV4-3 and J usage is TRBJ2-2; 11 bases match TRBD2. The CDR3 contains 18 residues. Germline V lookup: CDR1 LGHNA, CDR2 YSLEER. After removal of 0 bases from V and 1 base from J, the junction contained 4 bases not matched to a gene. The CDR3: CASSQEILAGENTGELFF. The CDR3 nucleotides read TGCGCCAGCAGCCAAGAAATACTAGCGGGGGAGAACACCGGGGAGCTGTTTTTT.

The chain links TRBV5-1 to TRBJ1-1; D not certain. The V gene's germline CDR1 is SGHRS and CDR2 YFSETQ. There are 13 residues in the CDR3. Trimming pared 1 base from V and 1 base from J, leaving 5 bases between. CDR3 sequence (DNA): TGCGCCAGCAGCTTGACCGGGAACACTGAAGCTTTCTTT. Translated, it gives CASSLTGNTEAFF.

This chain uses TRBV27 with TRBJ1-2; 10 nucleotides match TRBD1. The CDR3 extends over 15 amino acids. The V and J ends lost 6 bases and 5 bases, in that order; junction bases with no gene match: 9. Germline values: CDR1 MNHEY, CDR2 SMNVEV (reference sequence). CDR3 protein: CASRGTGESDYGYTF. DNA of the CDR3: TGTGCCAGCAGGGGGACAGGGGAGTCTGATTATGGCTACACCTTC.

Within the sample, this clone is hyperexpanded. The chain recombines TRBV19 with TRBJ2-7, with a weak D call TRBD2 (6 bases). Per germline, CDR1 LNHDA and CDR2 SQIVND (reference sequence). The CDR3 contains 15 residues. V was clipped by 3 bases and J by 1 base, with 13 bases between them. CDR3: CASSMAGSSSYEQYF. The CDR3 nucleotides read TGTGCCAGTAGTATGGCGGGATCCTCGTCCTACGAGCAGTACTTC.

The rearrangement links TRBV13 to TRBJ1-1; D unresolved. The ends were cut back, 0 bases at V and 0 bases at J, with 5 bases in the middle. This CDR3 is 14 amino acids long. Germline-derived CDR1 and CDR2 are PRHDT and FYEKMQ (reference sequence). For the CDR3, the DNA is TGTGCCAGCAGCTTAGGCCCAGTGAACACTGAAGCTTTCTTT. It codes for CASSLGPVNTEAFF.

The V call is TRBV4-2, the J call TRBJ1-1; 9 bases align to TRBD1. The trim removed 4 bases at V and 0 bases at J, leaving 9 bases unmatched. The CDR3 contains 17 residues. The V gene's germline CDR1 is LGHNA and CDR2 YNFKEQ. The CDR3 loop reads CASSPAAGQGMNTEAFF. As DNA, the CDR3 is TGTGCCAGCAGCCCAGCGGCAGGACAGGGGATGAACACTGAAGCTTTCTTT.

The chain carries TRBV10-1 and TRBJ2-7; TRBD1 matches 10 bases. CDR1 WNHNN and CDR2 SYGVQD come from the germline V gene (reference sequence). J lost 5 bases, V lost 4 bases, and 8 bases had no gene match. The CDR3 runs 15 residues. In nucleotides, the CDR3 is TGCGCCAGCAGTGCTTTCGGGACAGGGGTCAACGAGCAGTACTTC. Its translation is CASSAFGTGVNEQYF.

V is TRBV4-1 and J is TRBJ2-7; D gene unclear. Deletions cut 0 bases from V and 0 bases from J, with 12 bases between. The CDR3 sequence is 16 residues long. CDR1 is MGHRA, CDR2 YSYEKL, per germline. The CDR3 coding sequence is TGCGCCAGCAGCCAAGACTGGTCAGGCTCCTCCTACGAGCAGTACTTC. Its protein is CASSQDWSGSSYEQYF.

J is TRBJ1-5 and V is TRBV19; D is unclear. Trimming took 1 base from V and 4 from J, leaving 5 bases between them. The CDR3 consists of 13 residues. The V gene's germline CDR1 is LNHDA and CDR2 SQIVND (reference sequence). CDR3 residues: CASSIVQNQPQHF. The CDR3 DNA is TGTGCCAGTAGTATAGTGCAGAATCAGCCCCAGCATTTT.

In this sample, this clone turned up once. The rearrangement links TRBV5-5 to TRBJ2-2; D remains ambiguous. V lost 1 base and J 4 bases, leaving 8 bases between the germline ends. The V gene's germline CDR1 is SGHKS and CDR2 YYEKEE (reference sequence). The CDR3 has 14 residues. CDR3 coding DNA: TGTGCCAGCAGCTTGAAGGGTGGCACCGGGGAGCTGTTTTTT. Translating gives CASSLKGGTGELFF.

Only a few counts were recorded for this clone. V and J are TRBV30 and TRBJ1-4, with a tentative D call TRBD1 (5 bases). The germline CDR1 and CDR2 sequences are GTSNPN and SVGIG (reference sequence). The V gene lost 2 bases and the J gene lost 8 bases, with 12 bases spanning the gap. This CDR3 is 13 amino acids long. The CDR3 region is CAWSFQGEEKLFF. In DNA, the CDR3 is TGTGCCTGGAGTTTCCAGGGAGAGGAAAAACTGTTTTTT.

The chain carries TRBV6-6 and TRBJ2-1; the match to TRBD2 covers 8 bases. Germline loops: CDR1 MNHNY, CDR2 SVGAGI (reference sequence). The CDR3 covers 15 residues. Unmatched junction bases numbered 4, after V lost 2 bases and J lost 4 bases. The CDR3 loop is CASSYGGRSYNEQFF. The CDR3 region has the DNA TGTGCCAGCAGTTACGGCGGGAGGTCGTACAATGAGCAGTTCTTC.